This is a list of T cell receptor beta chains from one sample in a study of T cells in Graves' hyperthyroidism and ophthalmopathy. TCRdb fed the multiplex PCR reads into MiXCR, producing one record per CDR3 protein. This table has approximately 350,000 distinct CDR3 sequences, 13% to 15% appearing once. Material: blood. The receptors stem from a woman aged 60-75 years with Graves' ophthalmopathy. The CDR3 runs from the conserved cysteine through the conserved F or W. A D gene is named only where the DNA matches it firmly. Clone size appears in some rows only: once, few, many, or a class for an expanded clone.

d_gene: TRBD1
v_gene: TRBV28
j_gene: TRBJ2-7
abundance: many
CDR3aa: CASSFLTGGYEQYF
CDR3nt: TGTGCCAGCAGTTTCTTGACAGGGGGCTACGAGCAGTACTTC

d_gene: TRBD2
v_gene: TRBV28
j_gene: TRBJ2-7
abundance: many
CDR3aa: CASSSRTSGRYEQYF
CDR3nt: TGTGCCAGCAGTTCCCGGACTAGCGGGAGATACGAGCAGTACTTC

d_gene: -
v_gene: TRBV6-1
j_gene: TRBJ2-3
abundance: few
CDR3aa: CASSETPVDTQYF
CDR3nt: TGTGCCAGCAGTGAAACCCCCGTAGATACGCAGTATTTT

d_gene: -
v_gene: TRBV5-1
j_gene: TRBJ1-1
abundance: many
CDR3aa: CASRRGGTPEAFF
CDR3nt: TGCGCCAGCCGCCGTGGGGGTACTCCTGAAGCTTTCTTT

d_gene: TRBD2
v_gene: TRBV5-1
j_gene: TRBJ2-5
abundance: few
CDR3aa: CASSLSPLAGGVDETQYF
CDR3nt: TGCGCCAGCAGCTTGTCTCCTCTAGCGGGAGGAGTTGACGAGACCCAGTACTTC

d_gene: TRBD2
v_gene: TRBV12-3/TRBV12-4
j_gene: TRBJ2-3
abundance: many
CDR3aa: CASTLYSQRESDTQYF
CDR3nt: TGTGCCAGCACCCTTTATAGCCAGCGGGAGTCAGATACGCAGTATTTT

d_gene: -
v_gene: TRBV12-3/TRBV12-4
j_gene: TRBJ1-1
abundance: many
CDR3aa: CASSLKGYTEAFF
CDR3nt: TGTGCCAGCAGTTTAAAGGGTTACACTGAAGCTTTCTTT

d_gene: TRBD1
v_gene: TRBV27
j_gene: TRBJ2-7
abundance: few
CDR3aa: CASRMDRGGEQYF
CDR3nt: TGTGCCAGCAGGATGGACAGGGGAGGCGAGCAGTACTTC

d_gene: TRBD2
v_gene: TRBV29-1
j_gene: TRBJ2-3
abundance: few
CDR3aa: CSVESLAGADTQYF
CDR3nt: TGCAGCGTTGAAAGCCTAGCGGGAGCAGATACGCAGTATTTT

d_gene: -
v_gene: TRBV6-1
j_gene: TRBJ1-4
abundance: few
CDR3aa: CASSPPGPPGGKLFF
CDR3nt: TGTGCCAGCAGCCCCCCAGGTCCCCCGGGAGGAAAACTGTTTTTT

d_gene: TRBD1
v_gene: TRBV29-1
j_gene: TRBJ2-5
abundance: many
CDR3aa: CSVGRQGGPQETQYF
CDR3nt: TGCAGCGTTGGACGACAGGGGGGGCCTCAAGAGACCCAGTACTTC

d_gene: -
v_gene: TRBV29-1
j_gene: TRBJ2-2
abundance: few
CDR3aa: CSVEDRWGDTGELFF
CDR3nt: TGCAGCGTTGAAGATCGGTGGGGGGACACCGGGGAGCTGTTTTTT

d_gene: -
v_gene: TRBV5-1
j_gene: TRBJ1-4
abundance: few
CDR3aa: CASSLAGANEKLFF
CDR3nt: TGCGCCAGCAGCTTGGCTGGGGCTAATGAAAAACTGTTTTTT

d_gene: -
v_gene: TRBV20-1
j_gene: TRBJ2-1
abundance: -
CDR3aa: CSAPGPPGYNEQFF
CDR3nt: TGCAGTGCCCCCGGGCCTCCCGGGTACAATGAGCAGTTCTTC

d_gene: TRBD2
v_gene: TRBV29-1
j_gene: TRBJ2-3
abundance: -
CDR3aa: CSVEGLAGDTDTQYF
CDR3nt: TGCAGCGTTGAAGGACTAGCGGGGGACACAGATACGCAGTATTTT

d_gene: TRBD1
v_gene: TRBV5-4
j_gene: TRBJ2-7
abundance: few
CDR3aa: CASSTGQDNEQYF
CDR3nt: TGTGCCAGCAGCACCGGACAGGATAACGAGCAGTACTTC

d_gene: TRBD2
v_gene: TRBV7-3
j_gene: TRBJ2-2
abundance: many
CDR3aa: CASSLAGGGTGELFF
CDR3nt: TGTGCCAGCAGCTTAGCGGGCGGGGGCACCGGGGAGCTGTTTTTT

d_gene: -
v_gene: TRBV12-3/TRBV12-4
j_gene: TRBJ2-2
abundance: many
CDR3aa: CASSLAAAANTGELFF
CDR3nt: TGTGCCAGCAGTTTAGCTGCAGCCGCGAACACCGGGGAGCTGTTTTTT

d_gene: -
v_gene: TRBV5-1
j_gene: TRBJ2-5
abundance: few
CDR3aa: CASSLEGVGQETQYF
CDR3nt: TGCGCCAGCAGCTTGGAGGGTGTGGGTCAAGAGACCCAGTACTTC

d_gene: TRBD1
v_gene: TRBV2
j_gene: TRBJ2-1
abundance: many
CDR3aa: CASSTRTGSYNEQFF
CDR3nt: TGTGCCAGCAGTACGAGGACAGGGTCCTACAATGAGCAGTTCTTC

d_gene: TRBD2
v_gene: TRBV5-1
j_gene: TRBJ2-1
abundance: many
CDR3aa: CASGNRPSSGSTYNEQFF
CDR3nt: TGCGCCAGCGGGAATCGGCCGTCTAGCGGGAGTACCTACAATGAGCAGTTCTTC

d_gene: -
v_gene: TRBV2
j_gene: TRBJ2-7
abundance: -
CDR3aa: CASKKTKVGSYEQYF
CDR3nt: TGTGCCAGCAAAAAAACAAAGGTGGGATCCTACGAGCAGTACTTC

d_gene: TRBD1
v_gene: TRBV27
j_gene: TRBJ1-5
abundance: -
CDR3aa: CASSRRGPNQPQHF
CDR3nt: TGTGCCAGCAGCCGCAGGGGGCCCAATCAGCCCCAGCATTTT

d_gene: TRBD2
v_gene: TRBV7-2
j_gene: TRBJ2-2
abundance: many
CDR3aa: CASSFQSGRRAGELFF
CDR3nt: TGTGCCAGCAGCTTTCAAAGCGGGAGACGCGCCGGGGAGCTGTTTTTT

d_gene: TRBD2
v_gene: TRBV20-1
j_gene: TRBJ2-1
abundance: many
CDR3aa: CSARDLASGDNEQFF
CDR3nt: TGCAGTGCTAGAGATTTGGCTAGCGGGGACAATGAGCAGTTCTTC

d_gene: -
v_gene: TRBV6-1
j_gene: TRBJ1-6
abundance: -
CDR3aa: CASSLEGDNSPLHF
CDR3nt: TGTGCCAGCAGTTTGGAAGGGGATAATTCACCCCTCCACTTT

d_gene: TRBD2
v_gene: TRBV12-5
j_gene: TRBJ2-1
abundance: -
CDR3aa: CASELGGSPYNEQFF
CDR3nt: TGTGCTAGTGAGTTGGGCGGGAGCCCCTACAATGAGCAGTTCTTC

d_gene: -
v_gene: TRBV2
j_gene: TRBJ2-1
abundance: few
CDR3aa: CATPVRGKDEQFF
CDR3nt: TGTGCCACCCCGGTTAGGGGCAAGGATGAGCAGTTCTTC

d_gene: TRBD2
v_gene: TRBV2
j_gene: TRBJ2-1
abundance: -
CDR3aa: CASSPPGTTGGEQFF
CDR3nt: TGTGCCAGCAGCCCTCCTGGGACTACCGGAGGTGAGCAGTTCTTC